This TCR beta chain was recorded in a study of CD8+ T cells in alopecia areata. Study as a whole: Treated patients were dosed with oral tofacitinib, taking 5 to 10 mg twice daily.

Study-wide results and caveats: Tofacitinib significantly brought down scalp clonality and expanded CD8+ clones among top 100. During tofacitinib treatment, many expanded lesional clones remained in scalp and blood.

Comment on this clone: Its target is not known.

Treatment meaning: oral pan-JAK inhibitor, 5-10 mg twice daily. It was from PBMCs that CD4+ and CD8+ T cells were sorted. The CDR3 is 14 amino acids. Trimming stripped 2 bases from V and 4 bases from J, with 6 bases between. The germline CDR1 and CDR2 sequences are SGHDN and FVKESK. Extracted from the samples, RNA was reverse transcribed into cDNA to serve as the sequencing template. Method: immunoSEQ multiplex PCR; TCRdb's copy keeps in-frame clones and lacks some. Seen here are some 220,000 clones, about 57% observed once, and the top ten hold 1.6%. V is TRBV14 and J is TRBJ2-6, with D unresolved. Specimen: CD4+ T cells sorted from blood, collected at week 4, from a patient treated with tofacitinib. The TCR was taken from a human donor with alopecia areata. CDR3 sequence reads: CASSQHLGANVLTF. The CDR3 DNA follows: TGTGCCAGCAGCCAACATTTAGGGGCCAACGTCCTGACTTTC.